Shown below are 17 T cell receptor beta chains from a single sample sequenced in a study of CD8 T cell repertoires and HIV-1 epitope variants. Clones were sequenced by immunoSEQ multiplex PCR, and TCRdb holds only the in-frame ones, with some missing. The repertoire holds roughly 100,000 clones, with more than 65% as singletons. Sequencing was done on a sample of uncultured baseline CD8+ T cells from peripheral blood mononuclear cells (PBMCs). These receptors were obtained from a male donor with HIV.

The chain links TRBV5-6 to TRBJ1-2; D not certain. V shed 0 bases and J shed 4 bases, with 10 bases lying between them. The CDR3 loop spans 14 amino acids. Germline V gene data show CDR1 as SGHDT and CDR2 as YYEEEE. CDR3 region: CASSLVPTAYGYTF. The CDR3 DNA reads as TGTGCCAGCAGCTTGGTGCCGACCGCCTATGGCTACACCTTC.

This clone has just a few counts. The chain combines TRBV7-3 with TRBJ1-5; D is uncertain. Germline V gene data show CDR1 as SGHTA and CDR2 as FQGTGA. The CDR3 is 15 amino acids. Trimming removed 5 bases from V and 6 bases from J, with 17 bases in between. CDR3 coding DNA: TGTGCCAGCAGCCAGACAAGTGGGAAAGGTCAGCCCCAGCATTTT. It encodes CASSQTSGKGQPQHF.

The chain is built from TRBV29-1 and TRBJ2-7; no clear D. CDR1 SQVTM and CDR2 ANQGSEA come from the germline V gene. The CDR3 consists of 10 residues. V lost 7 bases, J lost 7 bases, and 11 bases lay in between. CDR3 residues: CSGKDGEQYF. DNA for the CDR3: TGCAGCGGTAAAGACGGGGAGCAGTACTTC.

The chain links TRBV30 to TRBJ1-2; no reliable D call. V lost 0 bases and J lost 4, with 6 bases in between. CDR3 length: 12 residues. Germline values: CDR1 GTSNPN, CDR2 SVGIG (reference sequence). The CDR3 reads CAWSVGVYGYTF. DNA of the CDR3: TGTGCCTGGAGTGTTGGGGTCTATGGCTACACCTTC.

V usage is TRBV6-4 and J usage is TRBJ2-1; 8 bases fit TRBD2. The CDR3 is 16 residues long. From germline, CDR1 is MRHNA and CDR2 SNTAGT. V gave up 0 bases and J gave up 1 base; unmatched junction bases: 2. The CDR3 sequence: CASSDSAGGSYNEQFF. CDR3 DNA sequence: TGTGCCAGCAGTGACTCTGCGGGAGGTTCCTACAATGAGCAGTTCTTC.

In DNA, the CDR3 is TGTGCCAGCAGCCCCAGGGAGATCACAGATACGCAGTATTTT. Translated: CASSPREITDTQYF. The rearrangement joins TRBV7-6 to TRBJ2-3; D is perhaps TRBD1 or TRBD2 (5 bases each). The CDR3 has 14 residues. Between the trimmed V and J ends, which lost 5 bases and 2 bases, there was a span of 11 bases. Germline assignment: CDR1 SGHVS and CDR2 FNYEAQ.

This clone came up once. CDR3 sequence: CASSIRDRVPSLNTEAFF. The CDR3 DNA is TGTGCCAGCAGCATCCGGGACAGGGTCCCCTCTTTGAACACTGAAGCTTTCTTT. V usage is TRBV9 and J usage is TRBJ1-1; 9 bases agree with TRBD1. Germline V gene lookup returns CDR1 SGDLS and CDR2 YYNGEE. The CDR3 has 18 residues. The J segment lost 0 bases and the V segment lost 4 bases, leaving 13 bases of the junction unmatched.

This clone was seen a few times. The chain couples TRBV5-1 to TRBJ2-5; D remains unclear. Germline loops: CDR1 SGHRS, CDR2 YFSETQ. Trimming took off 4 bases at V and 1 base at J, with 2 bases between the two ends. The CDR3 spans 11 residues. CDR3 sequence: CASSPQETQYF. The CDR3 DNA reads TGCGCCAGCAGCCCCCAAGAGACCCAGTACTTC.

CDR3: CASSQQGAPYNEQFF. The CDR3 DNA reads TGTGCCAGTAGTCAACAGGGAGCTCCCTACAATGAGCAGTTCTTC. The rearrangement links TRBV19 to TRBJ2-1, with TRBD1 as a possible D gene (6 bases). With 5 bases removed from V and 2 bases from J, the gap between germline ends came to 13 bases. The CDR3 covers 15 residues. The germline gives CDR1 LNHDA, CDR2 SQIVND (reference sequence).

This clone occurred a few times. The rearrangement links TRBV15 to TRBJ1-1; D not resolved. Germline loops: CDR1 LNHNV, CDR2 YYDKDF (reference sequence). With 0 bases removed from V and 5 bases from J, the gap between germline ends came to 10 bases. The CDR3 is made up of 14 amino acids. The CDR3 spells CATSRDFWGTEAFF. The CDR3 nucleotides are TGTGCCACCAGCAGAGATTTTTGGGGAACTGAAGCTTTCTTT.

Judged by abundance, this clone is medium-sized (0.01 to 0.1%). The gene calls are TRBV5-6 and TRBJ2-7; TRBD1 matches at 8 bases. This CDR3 has 16 amino acids. Unmatched junction bases numbered 12, after V lost 3 bases and J lost 4 bases. The germline CDR1 and CDR2 sequences are SGHDT and YYEEEE. The CDR3 here is CASSWQSTRGLYEQYF. CDR3 nucleotides: TGTGCCAGCAGCTGGCAGTCGACCAGGGGGCTATACGAGCAGTACTTC.

This chain uses TRBV4-1 with TRBJ2-1; TRBD1 matches at 7 bases. The CDR3 is 15 residues long. With 4 bases clipped from V and 8 bases from J, the junction kept 11 bases outside the gene matches. Per the germline V gene, CDR1 is MGHRA and CDR2 is YSYEKL. In DNA, the CDR3 is TGCGCCAGCAGCCCAAGGGGGCTCTCGAGGGATGAGCAGTTCTTC. This translates into CASSPRGLSRDEQFF.

The chain links TRBV7-8 to TRBJ2-1; possibly TRBD1 for D (5 bases). Germline V gene data show CDR1 as SGHVS and CDR2 as FQNEAQ. V dropped 5 bases and J dropped 2 bases, with 13 bases sitting between them. This CDR3 is built from 15 residues. CDR3 sequence (DNA): TGTGCCAGCAGCCCTTTAGGGGTGACCTACAATGAGCAGTTCTTC. As protein: CASSPLGVTYNEQFF.

The CDR3 nucleotides read TGTGCCAGCAGCGGACAGGGATTCTACAATGAGCAGTTCTTC. The encoded protein is CASSGQGFYNEQFF. The chain couples TRBV9 to TRBJ2-1; TRBD1 agrees at 7 bases. The CDR3 runs to 14 residues. Germline-derived CDR1 and CDR2 are SGDLS and YYNGEE. V lost 3 bases and J lost 3; bases outside the gene matches: 3. Looking up the rest from reference TRBV9 and TRBJ2-1 gives the full variable domain: DSGVTQTPKHLITATGQRVTLRCSPRSGDLSVYWYQQSLDQGLQFLIQYYNGEERAKGNILERFSAQQFPDLHSELNLSSLELGDSALYFCASSGQGFYNEQFFGPGTRLTVL.

Here the CDR3 DNA reads TGTGCCAGCAGTTTTTTGGGTAGCGGGAGGTCTTCCTACGAGCAGTACTTC. Translating gives CASSFLGSGRSSYEQYF. V gene TRBV27 combines with J gene TRBJ2-7, with 10 bases identical to TRBD2. This CDR3 region has 17 residues. The V gene's germline CDR1 is MNHEY and CDR2 SMNVEV (reference sequence). V was pared by 3 bases and J by 1 base, with 9 bases of the junction left unmatched.

In its sample, this clone was seen a few times. The rearrangement uses TRBV6-1 and TRBJ2-3; 8 nucleotides align to TRBD2. Per germline, CDR1 MNHNS and CDR2 SASEGT. J was trimmed by 6 bases and V by 8 bases; bases with no gene match: 7. This CDR3 spans 13 amino acids. The CDR3 loop reads CASQRSGGDTQYF. CDR3 bases: TGTGCCAGCCAAAGGTCGGGGGGGGATACGCAGTATTTT.

The gene calls are TRBV21-1 and TRBJ1-3. TRBV21-1 is a pseudogene locus. CDR3 length: 15 residues. CDR3 sequence: CASRPTHCSGNTIYF. In DNA form, the CDR3 reads TGTGCCAGCAGACCTACACACTGCTCTGGAAACACCATATATTTT.